These T cell receptor beta chains were read from a single sample in a study of blood T cell repertoires in COVID-19. TCRdb's table, derived via immunoSEQ multiplex PCR, lists solely in-frame clones and lacks some. This sample has over 45,000 clones, with 80% found just once. The sample taken for sequencing was peripheral blood. Receptors originate from a man aged 55 to 69 with acute or convalescent COVID-19. The CDR3 runs from the conserved cysteine through the conserved F or W.

15 | TRBJ1-1 | TRBV15 | CATSRAEGANTEAFF
15 | TRBJ1-5 | TRBV19 | CASIPAGGRNQPQHF
15 | TRBJ2-2 | TRBV6-5 | CASTTSGGIGGELFF
15 | TRBJ2-7 | TRBV5-1 | CASSRSGGMTYEQYF
15 | TRBJ1-5 | TRBV7-9 | CASSLDSLGNQPQHF
14 | TRBJ1-5 | TRBV29-1 | CSASSGQVNQPQHF
14 | TRBJ1-2 | TRBV20-1 | CSASGGGAGYGYTF
16 | TRBJ2-5 | TRBV5-1 | CASSFSSGGARETQYF
13 | TRBJ2-5 | TRBV18 | CASSPGQQETQYF
14 | TRBJ2-5 | TRBV2 | CASSEDASTETQYF
11 | TRBJ1-4 | TRBV6-5 | CASSTGEKLFF
15 | TRBJ1-2 | TRBV5-1 | CASSRNRGPPYGYTF
13 | TRBJ2-1 | TRBV19 | CASSPGGSLKQFF
15 | TRBJ2-7 | TRBV15 | CATSRGGQGAREQYF
13 | TRBJ1-2 | TRBV6-5 | CASSPHRNYGYTF
15 | TRBJ1-6 | TRBV5-3 | CARSLDRVKNSPLHF
15 | TRBJ2-2 | TRBV18 | CASSRDRTYTGELFF
17 | TRBJ1-4 | TRBV19 | CASSIGTHQVRIEKLFF
16 | TRBJ2-1 | TRBV11-2 | CASSLGNGILYNEQFF
12 | TRBJ2-1 | TRBV10-3 | CAISAGGPEQFF
17 | TRBJ2-7 | TRBV21-1 | CASSKARGAGFWFEQYF
14 | TRBJ1-4 | TRBV30 | CAWSGSATNEKLFF
15 | TRBJ1-1 | TRBV12-5 | CASGLGDITNTEAFF
15 | TRBJ2-5 | TRBV3-1/TRBV3-2 | CASSQGSGGGETQYF
16 | TRBJ1-3 | TRBV7-6 | CASSLGRGRSGNTIYF
14 | TRBJ1-5 | TRBV6-1 | CASSEGSSNQPQHF
17 | TRBJ2-4 | TRBV9 | CASSVDPGTGLKNIQYF
15 | TRBJ2-3 | TRBV4-2 | CASSQLTSGVNTQYF
14 | TRBJ2-7 | TRBV2 | CATARTEPEDEQYF
16 | TRBJ1-5 | TRBV28 | CASSPALGVSNQPQHF
16 | TRBJ1-2 | TRBV15 | CATRRTGGRDNYGYTF
15 | TRBJ2-3 | TRBV3-1/TRBV3-2 | CASSPRGRSTDTQYF
15 | TRBJ2-5 | TRBV2 | CATRRDRGESETQYF
15 | TRBJ1-1 | TRBV18 | CASSPQTGVGTEAFF
16 | TRBJ2-2 | TRBV6-6 | CASSPIRGGLYGELFF
13 | TRBJ2-3 | TRBV5-4 | CASTTGGWDTQYF
14 | TRBJ1-5 | TRBV28 | CASSSLPSNQPQHF
15 | TRBJ2-2 | TRBV6-5 | CASSDSRKGTGELFF
13 | TRBJ1-5 | TRBV25-1 | CASRGELSGAQHF
15 | TRBJ1-4 | TRBV21-1 | CASSKERGRGEKLFF
16 | TRBJ1-4 | TRBV7-8 | CASSLYRGLREEKLFF